What follows is one T cell receptor beta chain and its context. Researchers drew on roughly 100 million PBMCs for genomic DNA from unsorted samples. Assay: immunoSEQ multiplex PCR; the TCRdb copy retains only in-frame clones and omits some. The table records roughly 490,000 clones, around 79% of them present only once. V was trimmed by 6 bases and J by 1 base, leaving 13 bases between them. The CDR3 extends over 14 amino acids. Germline V gene sequence: CDR1 KGHSH, CDR2 LQKENI. The sample belongs to a study of shared clonotypes between healthy human individuals. The TCR comes from a woman aged 35 to 49 in good health. Some clones in this sample may be carry-over from other donors' samples. The sample was PBMCs. The rearrangement joins TRBV18 to TRBJ2-7; tentative D call: TRBD1 (5 bases). The CDR3 bases are TGTGCCAGCTCCCGGCCAGGGTCGTCCTACGAGCAGTACTTC. Translated, it gives CASSRPGSSYEQYF. The complete variable domain, with remaining parts taken from reference TRBV18 and TRBJ2-7, reads NAGVMQNPRHLVRRRGQEARLRCSPMKGHSHVYWYRQLPEEGLKFMVYLQKENIIDESGMPKERFSAEFPKEGPSILRIQQVVRGDSAAYFCASSRPGSSYEQYFGPGTRLTVT.